These 24 T cell receptor beta chains were all obtained from the same sample, sequenced in a study of cytomegalovirus exposure and HLA in healthy donors. The primer mix had 60 Vbeta and 13 Jbeta primers. Sequenced by immunoSEQ multiplex PCR; TCRdb stores in-frame clones only, minus some. The sample consists of 150,000 to 200,000 clones, around 79% of them appearing once. Sequencing was carried out using PBMCs. All receptors derive from a middle-aged woman in good health and CMV-seronegative.

V is TRBV7-3 and J is TRBJ1-1; TRBD1 matches 11 bases. V lost 0 bases and J lost 1; bases outside the gene matches: 1. This CDR3 region has 16 residues. Germline assignment: CDR1 SGHTA and CDR2 FQGTGA. DNA of the CDR3: TGTGCCAGCAGCTTAACTGGGACAGGGGGGAACACTGAAGCTTTCTTT. Translating gives CASSLTGTGGNTEAFF.

This clone came up a few times. The chain links TRBV11-2 to TRBJ1-2, with D possibly matching TRBD1 (6 bases). V lost 5 bases and J lost 8, with 21 bases in between. Germline V gene lookup returns CDR1 SGHAT and CDR2 FQNNGV. CDR3 size: 15 residues. The CDR3 region is CASSAPRTGIRGYTF. The CDR3 nucleotides are TGTGCCAGCAGCGCCCCCAGAACAGGGATCCGGGGCTACACCTTC.

This sequence joins TRBV19 and TRBJ1-5, with D maybe TRBD1 (6 bases). CDR3 length: 13 amino acids. The V and J ends lost 7 bases and 3 bases respectively, with 10 bases between them. CDR1 LNHDA and CDR2 SQIVND come from the germline V gene (reference sequence). For the CDR3, the DNA is TGTGCCAGTACGGGGGGCCTCAATCAGCCCCAGCATTTT. Its protein is CASTGGLNQPQHF.

On this clone itself: The junction departs from the called germline gene at one end, perhaps through a read error. V and J are TRBV19 and TRBJ2-1, with D tentatively TRBD2 (6 bases). This CDR3 has 14 amino acids. Germline values: CDR1 LNHDA, CDR2 SQIVND (reference sequence). The CDR3 sequence is CASSPWDSDNEQFF. CDR3 bases: TGTGCCAGTAGTCCTTGGGACTCCGACAATGAGCAGTTCTTC.

The chain recombines TRBV6-1 with TRBJ1-2; 10 nucleotides line up with TRBD1. The CDR3 contains 14 residues. V was clipped by 6 bases and J by 2 bases; unmatched bases: 3. The germline gives CDR1 MNHNS, CDR2 SASEGT. The CDR3 loop is CASRTGGPNYGYTF. The CDR3 DNA sequence: TGTGCCAGCAGGACAGGGGGCCCCAACTATGGCTACACCTTC.

V is TRBV6-5 and J is TRBJ1-5; a weak D match, TRBD1 (6 bases). The V and J ends lost 2 bases and 4 bases respectively, with 6 bases between them. The CDR3 sequence is 13 residues long. From germline, CDR1 is MNHEY and CDR2 SVGAGI. The CDR3 loop reads CASSYRGNQPQHF. The CDR3 DNA reads TGTGCCAGCAGTTACAGGGGGAATCAGCCCCAGCATTTT.

Note on this clone: One junction end disagrees with the germline gene, perhaps due to a read error. V and J are TRBV19 and TRBJ1-6; 8 bases align to TRBD1. Germline V gene lookup returns CDR1 LNHDA and CDR2 SQIVND (reference sequence). This CDR3 is built from 14 residues. CDR3 protein: CASQDRAYNSPLHF. The CDR3 DNA reads TGTGCCAGCCAGGACAGGGCCTACAATTCACCCCTCCACTTT.

This clone came up a few times. The chain employs TRBV5-1 and TRBJ2-3; D is perhaps TRBD1 (5 bases). V gave up 2 bases and J gave up 5 bases, with 9 bases separating them. The V gene's germline CDR1 is SGHRS and CDR2 YFSETQ. This CDR3 is 13 amino acids long. In DNA form, the CDR3 reads TGCGCCAGCAGCTTTTGGGGCAGAGATACGCAGTATTTT. Encoded protein: CASSFWGRDTQYF.

The V call is TRBV6-5, the J call TRBJ1-4, with D maybe TRBD1 (5 bases). Germline values: CDR1 MNHEY, CDR2 SVGAGI. CDR3 length: 14 residues. Trimming stripped 5 bases from V and 1 base from J, with 8 bases between. The CDR3 spells CASSKTVTNEKLFF. In nucleotides, the CDR3 is TGTGCCAGCAGTAAGACAGTAACTAATGAAAAACTGTTTTTT.

The V call is TRBV15, the J call TRBJ1-2; no firm D call. Trimming took off 3 bases at V and 0 bases at J, with 5 bases between the two ends. The CDR3 is 13 amino acids. Germline lookup yields CDR1 LNHNV and CDR2 YYDKDF (reference sequence). CDR3 in DNA: TGTGCCACCAGCAGTAATCCTAACTATGGCTACACCTTC. It encodes CATSSNPNYGYTF. Filled out from reference TRBV15 and TRBJ1-2, the complete variable domain reads DAMVIQNPRYQVTQFGKPVTLSCSQTLNHNVMYWYQQKSSQAPKLLFHYYDKDFNNEADTPDNFQSRRPNTSFCFLDIRSPGLGDTAMYLCATSSNPNYGYTFGSGTRLTVV.

This chain uses TRBV19 with TRBJ1-4; D is uncertain. The ends were cut back, 9 bases at V and 7 bases at J, with 18 bases in the middle. The CDR3 contains 14 residues. Germline-derived CDR1 and CDR2 are LNHDA and SQIVND (reference sequence). CDR3 in DNA: TGTGCCAGCTACGATTATGCGCGAAGTGAAAAACTGTTTTTT. Protein product: CASYDYARSEKLFF.

With regard to this clone: At the DNA level, this CDR3 is encoded by other sequences in the same sample as well. V usage is TRBV28 and J usage is TRBJ2-7; 12 bases are a match to TRBD1. Trimming at V came to 6 bases and at J to 7 bases, leaving 7 bases not matched to a gene. Germline V lookup: CDR1 MDHEN, CDR2 SYDVKM. The CDR3 spans 14 residues. The CDR3 spells CASSLGQGAGEQYF. CDR3 bases: TGTGCCAGCAGCTTGGGACAGGGGGCGGGGGAGCAGTACTTC.

V usage is TRBV28 and J usage is TRBJ1-4, with D maybe TRBD1 (6 bases). CDR1 and CDR2 (germline): MDHEN, SYDVKM. The CDR3 is 16 residues long. Trimming cost V 5 bases and J 8 bases, with 21 bases left between them. CDR3 amino acids: CASSGPGEQGLEKLFF. CDR3 DNA: TGTGCCAGCAGTGGGCCGGGTGAACAGGGACTAGAAAAACTGTTTTTT.

The rearrangement uses TRBV2 and TRBJ1-1, with 11 nucleotides matching TRBD1. Germline V gene lookup returns CDR1 SNHLY and CDR2 FYNNEI. There are 16 residues in the CDR3. With V trimmed by 2 bases and J by 3 bases, 5 bases remained unmatched. This chain's CDR3 is CASSERGQGVDTEAFF. CDR3 DNA sequence: TGTGCCAGCAGTGAAAGGGGACAGGGGGTCGACACTGAAGCTTTCTTT.

This clone occurred many times. V usage is TRBV6-6 and J usage is TRBJ1-1, with a possible D match to TRBD1 (6 bases). CDR3 length: 12 residues. V was trimmed by 6 bases and J by 5 bases, leaving 10 bases between them. The germline CDR1 and CDR2 sequences are MNHNY and SVGAGI (reference sequence). The CDR3, as DNA: TGTGCCAGCAGATTCCAGGGGACTGAAGCTTTCTTT. Translating gives CASRFQGTEAFF.

The chain joins TRBV5-4 to TRBJ1-1; 7 nucleotides align to TRBD1. The CDR3 covers 15 residues. Germline V gene lookup returns CDR1 SGHNT and CDR2 YYREEE (reference sequence). V gave up 4 bases and J gave up 5 bases; unmatched junction bases: 11. The CDR3 loop reads CASSPPGTDETEAFF. The DNA of the CDR3 is TGTGCCAGCAGCCCTCCGGGGACAGACGAGACTGAAGCTTTCTTT.

The chain links TRBV15 to TRBJ2-1; 10 nucleotides align to TRBD2. Germline assignment: CDR1 LNHNV and CDR2 YYDKDF (reference sequence). V dropped 3 bases and J dropped 6; count of bases not matched to a gene: 5. This CDR3 region has 15 residues. The chain's CDR3 is CATSSFSGGTNEQFF. The CDR3 DNA follows: TGTGCCACCAGCAGTTTTAGCGGGGGGACCAATGAGCAGTTCTTC. Supplemented by reference TRBV15 and TRBJ2-1, the full variable domain reads DAMVIQNPRYQVTQFGKPVTLSCSQTLNHNVMYWYQQKSSQAPKLLFHYYDKDFNNEADTPDNFQSRRPNTSFCFLDIRSPGLGDTAMYLCATSSFSGGTNEQFFGPGTRLTVL.

J is TRBJ1-6 and V is TRBV7-9, with D tentatively TRBD1 (5 bases). Trimming shortened V by 6 bases and J by 5 bases, and 17 bases separated the two germline ends. This CDR3 is 16 amino acids long. Germline assignment: CDR1 SEHNR and CDR2 FQNEAQ (reference sequence). Here the CDR3 reads CASRGSSGRDNSPLHF. CDR3 nucleotides: TGTGCCAGCAGAGGGTCTTCAGGGAGGGATAATTCACCCCTCCACTTT.

This clone was seen only a few times. This chain links TRBV5-1 with TRBJ2-6; D might be TRBD2 (5 bases). Trimming stripped 7 bases from V and 0 bases from J, with 11 bases between. The CDR3 has 15 amino acids. Germline values: CDR1 SGHRS, CDR2 YFSETQ. Here the CDR3 reads CASDQGSSGANVLTF. The CDR3 DNA sequence: TGCGCCAGCGACCAAGGGAGCTCTGGGGCCAACGTCCTGACTTTC.

This sequence joins TRBV18 and TRBJ2-1; D is perhaps TRBD1 (6 bases). V gave up 3 bases and J gave up 3 bases, with 9 bases separating them. Germline CDR1 is KGHSH and CDR2 is LQKENI. The CDR3 spans 14 residues. CDR3 sequence (DNA): TGTGCCAGCTCACCCCAGGGACACTACAATGAGCAGTTCTTC. The encoded protein is CASSPQGHYNEQFF.

The V call is TRBV9, the J call TRBJ1-1; D gene ambiguous. Looked up from germline, CDR1 is SGDLS and CDR2 is YYNGEE. Trimming left V 0 bases short and J 0 bases short, with 15 bases between. This CDR3 spans 17 amino acids. The CDR3 bases are TGTGCCAGCAGCGTAGCAAAGGCGGCGGGCATGAACACTGAAGCTTTCTTT. It yields the protein CASSVAKAAGMNTEAFF. Full variable domain (rest looked up from reference TRBV9 and TRBJ1-1): DSGVTQTPKHLITATGQRVTLRCSPRSGDLSVYWYQQSLDQGLQFLIQYYNGEERAKGNILERFSAQQFPDLHSELNLSSLELGDSALYFCASSVAKAAGMNTEAFFGQGTRLTVV.

This rearrangement joins TRBV6-5 to TRBJ1-2; no firm D call. The CDR3 extends over 12 amino acids. The germline V gene encodes CDR1 MNHEY and CDR2 SVGAGI. Trimming cost V 1 base and J 6 bases, with 6 bases left between them. The CDR3 region is CASSYWSNGYTF. CDR3 nucleotide sequence: TGTGCCAGCAGTTACTGGAGTAATGGCTACACCTTC.

This clone was found once. The V and J genes are TRBV5-1 and TRBJ1-3; D not certain. Trimming cost V 0 bases and J 2 bases, with 3 bases left between them. Germline-derived CDR1 and CDR2 are SGHRS and YFSETQ. The CDR3 extends over 13 amino acids. CDR3 nucleotides: TGCGCCAGCAGCTTGGCAGCTGGAAACACCATATATTTT. Translation: CASSLAAGNTIYF.

V gene TRBV19 combines with J gene TRBJ1-1, with a weak D call TRBD1 (5 bases). The germline V gene encodes CDR1 LNHDA and CDR2 SQIVND (reference sequence). V was trimmed by 7 bases and J by 0 bases, leaving 15 bases between them. The CDR3 is 15 residues long. The CDR3 sequence: CASKPWGRVNTEAFF. DNA of the CDR3: TGTGCCAGTAAGCCCTGGGGCAGGGTGAACACTGAAGCTTTCTTT.